The following is a TCR beta chain sequence with its context. This clonotype was observed a single time. The specificity of this receptor is unknown. A much larger clone differs by one base, so this may be a read error. RNA was extracted from bulk unsorted tissue and checked for quality with a NanoDrop ND-1000 and an Agilent 2100. Distant non-tumor tissue taken more than 3 cm from the tumor edge was used as the normal lung sample. The donors were newly diagnosed lung cancer patients admitted for thoracic surgery in China from August to November 2014 who had not received prior chemotherapy. Patients with previous radiotherapy or chemotherapy, or with another concurrent cancer, were excluded from the study. Surgical tissue pieces of roughly 1-2.2 cm3 were preserved in RNAlater solution and were kept at -80 degrees C until use. Library creation used multiplex PCR. TCRdb shows the sequencer as Illumina HiSeq 2500. TCRbeta libraries were built by three rounds of nested PCR using primers (Table S4), following protocols modified from ARM-PCR. Before sequencing, PCR products of 200-500 bp were excised from the gel and purified with the QIAquick gel extraction kit. Concerning the study's data processing: Reads were cleaned with Trimmomatic, merged with FLASH into complete CDR3 sequences, and assigned to V(D)J germline segments with MiTCR. Clonal diversity was computed as the inverse Simpson's index with VDJtools. Productive reads were defined as in-frame sequences without a premature stop codon. TCRdb cleaned the public reads at Q25 with fastp, built clones with MiXCR and kept in-frame beta chains. Each CDR3 protein gets just one entry, which takes the most common genes and DNA from the rows behind it. The V and J calls here are based on TCRdb, not the publication. The sample table shows 70,000 to 95,000 distinct CDR3 sequences, and over 65% are seen once. The ten largest clones add up to 40% of the sample.

V is cut back by 4 bases and J by 4 bases, with 5 bases in the junction unmatched. CDR1 SGHRS and CDR2 YFSETQ were looked up in the germline V gene. The CDR3 covers 14 residues, taking in both the cysteine and the phenylalanine. CDR3 DNA only is kept here, 42 bases in frame from base 1. This specimen belongs to a study of tumor and adjacent non-tumor tissue in lung cancer (dated 2018 in TCRdb). A note on the overall study: The cohort included around twelve adenocarcinoma, a couple of squamous cell carcinoma and 1 small cell lung cancer patients. Ages among the approximately 15 patients ranged from about 31 to 76 years, there were approximately 10 men and 5 women, and disease was at TNM stage I to III. The study compared bulk TCRbeta repertoires from lung tumor tissue and matched distant non-tumor lung tissue of roughly 14 lung cancer patients. Sequencing produced about 130,000,000 productive TCRbeta reads in total, an average of about 4 million reads per sample. For each patient, one tumor sample and one normal lung sample were taken, giving thirty paired specimens that underwent TCRbeta CDR3 sequencing. Here is what the overall study found, with its caveats: Tumor tissue showed significantly higher TCR diversity (inverse Simpson) than normal lung tissue, at roughly 390 vs 170 (P = 0.0075, Mann-Whitney U test). Neither the sequencing platform nor unique molecular identifiers are named or mentioned anywhere in the methods. Only around 15 patients were included in the cohort, and the need for larger samples and more detailed clinical data was noted by the authors. The top 100 clones accounted for a significantly larger cumulative portion of the repertoire in normal lung than in tumor tissue. Peripheral blood was not sequenced, so blood TCRbeta repertoires were not examined in the lung cancer patients of the study. TCR diversity was significantly higher in younger patients, and greater tumor TCR diversity was associated with shorter overall survival and shorter disease-free survival.

The specimen sequenced was distant non-tumor lung tissue. The chain is made from TRBV5-1 and TRBJ2-5, and 9 junction bases match TRBD1. The receptor comes from a man aged 70-80 years with non-small cell lung cancer. The CDR3 reads as follows: CASSNQTGGETQYF. The base sequence is TGCGCCAGCAGCAACCAGACAGGGGGAGAGACCCAGTACTTC.